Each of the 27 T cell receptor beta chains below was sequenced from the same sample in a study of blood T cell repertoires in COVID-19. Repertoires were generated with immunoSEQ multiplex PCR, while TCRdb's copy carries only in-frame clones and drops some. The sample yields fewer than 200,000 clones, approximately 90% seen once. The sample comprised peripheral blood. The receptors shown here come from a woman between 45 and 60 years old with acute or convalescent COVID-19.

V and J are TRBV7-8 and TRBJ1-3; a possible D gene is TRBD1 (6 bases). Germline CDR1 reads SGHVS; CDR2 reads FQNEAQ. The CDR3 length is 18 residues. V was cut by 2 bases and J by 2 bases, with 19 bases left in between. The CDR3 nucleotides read TGTGCCAGCAGCTTAAAAGGGCGGGGGGGCTCAACTGGAAACACCATATATTTT. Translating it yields CASSLKGRGGSTGNTIYF.

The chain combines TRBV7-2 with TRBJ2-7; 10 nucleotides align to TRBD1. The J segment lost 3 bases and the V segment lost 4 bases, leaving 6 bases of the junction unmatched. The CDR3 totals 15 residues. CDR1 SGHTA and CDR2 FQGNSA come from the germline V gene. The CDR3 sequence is CASSSGTGEVYEQYF. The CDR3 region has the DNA TGTGCCAGCAGCTCGGGGACAGGGGAGGTCTACGAGCAGTACTTC.

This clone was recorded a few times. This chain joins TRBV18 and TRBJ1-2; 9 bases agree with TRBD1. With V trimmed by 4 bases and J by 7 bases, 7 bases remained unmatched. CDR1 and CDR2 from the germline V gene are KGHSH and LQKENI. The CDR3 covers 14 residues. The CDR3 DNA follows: TGTGCCAGCTCACGTCGGACAGGGGAGGGTGGCTACACCTTC. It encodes CASSRRTGEGGYTF.

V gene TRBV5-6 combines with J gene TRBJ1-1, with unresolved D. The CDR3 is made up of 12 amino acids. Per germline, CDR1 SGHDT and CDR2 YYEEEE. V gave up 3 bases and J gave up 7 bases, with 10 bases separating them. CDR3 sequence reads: CASSSEGHEAFF. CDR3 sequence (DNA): TGTGCCAGCAGCTCCGAGGGCCATGAAGCTTTCTTT.

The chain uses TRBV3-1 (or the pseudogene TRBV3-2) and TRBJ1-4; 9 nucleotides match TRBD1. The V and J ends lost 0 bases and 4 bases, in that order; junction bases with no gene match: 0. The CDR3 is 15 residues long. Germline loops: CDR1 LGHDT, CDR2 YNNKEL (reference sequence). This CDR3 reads CASSQETGGNEKLFF. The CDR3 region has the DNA TGTGCCAGCAGCCAAGAGACAGGGGGTAATGAAAAACTGTTTTTT.

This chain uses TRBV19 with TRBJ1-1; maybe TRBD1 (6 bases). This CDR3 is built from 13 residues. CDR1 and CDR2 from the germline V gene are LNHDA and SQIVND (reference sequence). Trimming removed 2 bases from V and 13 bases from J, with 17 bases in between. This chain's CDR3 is CASSITGQLKGFF. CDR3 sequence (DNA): TGTGCCAGTAGTATAACCGGACAGTTGAAGGGTTTCTTT.

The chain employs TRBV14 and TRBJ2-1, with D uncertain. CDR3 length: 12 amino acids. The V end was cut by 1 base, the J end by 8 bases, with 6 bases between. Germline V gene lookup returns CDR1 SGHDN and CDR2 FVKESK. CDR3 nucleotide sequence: TGTGCCAGCAGCCAAGTCCCGGATGAGCAGTTCTTC. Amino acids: CASSQVPDEQFF.

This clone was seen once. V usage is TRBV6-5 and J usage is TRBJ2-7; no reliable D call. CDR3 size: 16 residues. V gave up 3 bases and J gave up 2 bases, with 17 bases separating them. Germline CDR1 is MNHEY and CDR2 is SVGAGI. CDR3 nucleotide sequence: TGTGCCAGCAGTTATGGCGGCGGAGCTACCCCCTACGAGCAGTACTTC. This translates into CASSYGGGATPYEQYF.

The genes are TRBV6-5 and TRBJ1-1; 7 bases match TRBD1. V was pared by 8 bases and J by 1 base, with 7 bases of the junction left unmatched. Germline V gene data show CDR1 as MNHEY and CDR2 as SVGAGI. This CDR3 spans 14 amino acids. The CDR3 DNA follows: TGTGCCAGCCAACTTGGACAGGCGAACACTGAAGCTTTCTTT. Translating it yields CASQLGQANTEAFF.

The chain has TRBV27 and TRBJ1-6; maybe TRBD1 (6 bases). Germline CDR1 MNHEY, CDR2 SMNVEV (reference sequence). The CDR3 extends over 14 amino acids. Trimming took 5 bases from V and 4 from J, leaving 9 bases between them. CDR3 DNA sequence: TGTGCCAGCAGTCTACAGGGATATAATTCACCCCTCCACTTT. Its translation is CASSLQGYNSPLHF.

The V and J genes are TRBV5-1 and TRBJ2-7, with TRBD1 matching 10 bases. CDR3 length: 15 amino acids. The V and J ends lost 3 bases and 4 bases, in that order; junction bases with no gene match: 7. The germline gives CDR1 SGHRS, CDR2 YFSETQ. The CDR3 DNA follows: TGCGCCAGCAGCTCCGGGACAGGGGATCAGTACGAGCAGTACTTC. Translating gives CASSSGTGDQYEQYF.

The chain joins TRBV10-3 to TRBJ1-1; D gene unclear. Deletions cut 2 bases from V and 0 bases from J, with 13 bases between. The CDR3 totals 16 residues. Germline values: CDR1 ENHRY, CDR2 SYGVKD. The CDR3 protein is CAISEHQVGLNTEAFF. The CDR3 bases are TGTGCCATCAGTGAGCACCAGGTGGGCTTGAACACTGAAGCTTTCTTT.

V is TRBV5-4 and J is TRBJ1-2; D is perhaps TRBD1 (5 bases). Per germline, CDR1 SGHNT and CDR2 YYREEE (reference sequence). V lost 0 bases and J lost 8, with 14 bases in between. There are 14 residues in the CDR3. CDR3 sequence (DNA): TGTGCCAGCAGCTTGGCCCGGGGACTAGTGGGCTACACCTTC. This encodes CASSLARGLVGYTF.

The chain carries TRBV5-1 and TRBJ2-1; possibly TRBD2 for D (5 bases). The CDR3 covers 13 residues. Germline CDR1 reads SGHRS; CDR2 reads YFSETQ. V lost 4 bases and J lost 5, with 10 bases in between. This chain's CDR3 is CASSATGNNEQFF. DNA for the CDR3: TGCGCCAGCAGCGCCACGGGAAACAATGAGCAGTTCTTC.

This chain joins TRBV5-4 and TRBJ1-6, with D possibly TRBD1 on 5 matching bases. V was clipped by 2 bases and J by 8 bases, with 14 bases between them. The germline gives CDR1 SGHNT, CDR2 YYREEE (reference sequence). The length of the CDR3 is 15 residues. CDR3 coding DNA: TGTGCCAGCAGCTTTCCGGGACCGGGAGATTCACCCCTCCACTTT. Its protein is CASSFPGPGDSPLHF.

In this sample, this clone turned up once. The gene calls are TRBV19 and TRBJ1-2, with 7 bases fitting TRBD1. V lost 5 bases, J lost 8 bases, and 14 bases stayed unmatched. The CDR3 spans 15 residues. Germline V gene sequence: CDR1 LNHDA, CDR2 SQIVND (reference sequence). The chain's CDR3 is CASSGFPGTASGYTF. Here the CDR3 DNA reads TGTGCCAGTAGTGGATTTCCCGGGACAGCATCAGGCTACACCTTC.

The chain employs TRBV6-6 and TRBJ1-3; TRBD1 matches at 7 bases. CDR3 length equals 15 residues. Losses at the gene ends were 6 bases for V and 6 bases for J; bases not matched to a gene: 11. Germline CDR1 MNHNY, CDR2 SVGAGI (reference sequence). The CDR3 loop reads CASRETGISENTIYF. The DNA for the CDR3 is TGTGCCAGCAGGGAGACAGGGATTTCCGAAAACACCATATATTTT.

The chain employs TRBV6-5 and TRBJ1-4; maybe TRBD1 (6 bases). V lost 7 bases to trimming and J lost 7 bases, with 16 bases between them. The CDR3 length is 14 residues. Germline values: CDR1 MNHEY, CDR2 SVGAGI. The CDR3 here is CASIGGAMGEKLFF. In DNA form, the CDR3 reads TGTGCCAGCATTGGGGGGGCAATGGGTGAAAAACTGTTTTTT.

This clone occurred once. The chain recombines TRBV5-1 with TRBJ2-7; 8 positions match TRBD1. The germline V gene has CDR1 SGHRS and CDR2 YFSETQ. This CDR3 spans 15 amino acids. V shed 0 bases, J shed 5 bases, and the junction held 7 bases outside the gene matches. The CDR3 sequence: CASSLDGRGRHEQYF. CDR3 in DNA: TGCGCCAGCAGCTTGGACGGCAGGGGGCGCCACGAGCAGTACTTC.

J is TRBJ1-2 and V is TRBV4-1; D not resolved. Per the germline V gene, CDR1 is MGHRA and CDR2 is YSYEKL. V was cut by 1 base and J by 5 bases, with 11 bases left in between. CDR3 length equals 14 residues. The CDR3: CASSQGNRGYGYTF. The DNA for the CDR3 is TGCGCCAGCAGCCAAGGGAACAGAGGGTATGGCTACACCTTC.

CDR3 sequence: CASSLGAANGYTF. Written as DNA, the CDR3 is TGTGCCAGCAGCTTGGGGGCTGCCAATGGCTACACCTTC. This chain links TRBV7-2 with TRBJ1-2; D possibly corresponds to TRBD1 (6 bases). The V gene's germline CDR1 is SGHTA and CDR2 FQGNSA. V shed 3 bases and J shed 6 bases, with 11 bases lying between them. This CDR3 comprises 13 residues. Full variable domain (remainder filled in from reference TRBV7-2 and TRBJ1-2): GAGVSQSPSNKVTEKGKDVELRCDPISGHTALYWYRQSLGQGLEFLIYFQGNSAPDKSGLPSDRFSAERTGGSVSTLTIQRTQQEDSAVYLCASSLGAANGYTFGSGTRLTVV.

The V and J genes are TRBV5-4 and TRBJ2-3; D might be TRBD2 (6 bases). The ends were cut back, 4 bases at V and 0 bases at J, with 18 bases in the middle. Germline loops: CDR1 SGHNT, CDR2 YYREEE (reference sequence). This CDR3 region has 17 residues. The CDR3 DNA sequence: TGTGCCAGCAGCCTTCTACGGGACTGGACAAGCACAGATACGCAGTATTTT. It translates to CASSLLRDWTSTDTQYF.

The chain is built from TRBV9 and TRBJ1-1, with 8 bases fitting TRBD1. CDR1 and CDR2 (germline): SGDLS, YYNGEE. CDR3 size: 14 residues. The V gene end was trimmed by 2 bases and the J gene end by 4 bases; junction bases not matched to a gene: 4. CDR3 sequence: CASSVSGGLTEAFF. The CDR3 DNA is TGTGCCAGCAGCGTTTCAGGGGGCCTCACTGAAGCTTTCTTT.

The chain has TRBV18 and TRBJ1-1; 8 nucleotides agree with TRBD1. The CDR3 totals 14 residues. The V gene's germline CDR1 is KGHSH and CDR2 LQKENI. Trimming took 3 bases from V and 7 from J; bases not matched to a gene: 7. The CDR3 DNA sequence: TGTGCCAGCTCACCCACAGGGGGGACGAGTGAAGCTTTCTTT. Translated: CASSPTGGTSEAFF. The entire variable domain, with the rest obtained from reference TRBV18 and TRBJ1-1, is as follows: NAGVMQNPRHLVRRRGQEARLRCSPMKGHSHVYWYRQLPEEGLKFMVYLQKENIIDESGMPKERFSAEFPKEGPSILRIQQVVRGDSAAYFCASSPTGGTSEAFFGQGTRLTVV.

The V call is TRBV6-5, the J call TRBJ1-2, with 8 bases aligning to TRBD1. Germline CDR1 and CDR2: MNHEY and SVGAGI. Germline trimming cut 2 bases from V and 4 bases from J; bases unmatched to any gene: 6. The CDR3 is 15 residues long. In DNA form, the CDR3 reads TGTGCCAGCAGTTACGCGGGACAGGTGGGCTATGGCTACACCTTC. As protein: CASSYAGQVGYGYTF.

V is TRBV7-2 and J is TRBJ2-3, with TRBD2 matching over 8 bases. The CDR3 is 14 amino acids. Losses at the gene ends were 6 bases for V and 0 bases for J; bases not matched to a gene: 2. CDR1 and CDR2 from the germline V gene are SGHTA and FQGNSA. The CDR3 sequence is CASRLAVSTDTQYF. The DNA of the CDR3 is TGTGCCAGCAGACTAGCGGTAAGCACAGATACGCAGTATTTT.

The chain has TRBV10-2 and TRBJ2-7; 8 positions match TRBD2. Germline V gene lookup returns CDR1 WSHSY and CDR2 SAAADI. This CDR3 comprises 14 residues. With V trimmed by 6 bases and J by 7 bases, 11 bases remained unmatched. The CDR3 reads CASRSGGGRKEQYF. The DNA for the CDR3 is TGCGCCAGCAGATCCGGGGGGGGGCGCAAAGAGCAGTACTTC.